Described below is a single T cell receptor (beta chain) sequence and its context. Possible read error: a much larger clone is one base away. These data originate in a study of glioma-infiltrating T cells. As for the study in general: Blood libraries targeted about 4- to 11-fold coverage of 900,000 to 1,000,000 T cells.

Amplification of TCR alpha and beta CDR3 regions from RNA used iRepertoire nested multiplex PCR. TCRdb reprocessed the multiplex PCR reads with MiXCR, giving one entry per CDR3 protein. The sample yields more than 350,000 distinct CDR3 sequences, around 38% seen once. V gave up 6 bases and J gave up 6 bases, with 21 bases separating them. CDR3 size: 15 residues. Germline assignment: CDR1 MNHEY and CDR2 SMNVEV (reference sequence). The sequence was obtained from a human donor with low-grade glioma or glioblastoma, undergoing nonglioma brain surgery, or in good health (not recorded which). Source material: glioma tissue, nonneoplastic brain tissue, or PBMCs (not recorded which). The chain employs TRBV27 and TRBJ2-7, with D tentatively TRBD2 (5 bases). CDR3 protein: CASRPRGSSASEQYF. DNA for the CDR3: TGTGCCAGCAGGCCCCGGGGTAGCTCGGCCTCCGAGCAGTACTTC.